Listed below are T cell receptor beta chains from one sample, sequenced in a study of shared clonotypes between healthy human individuals. Clones were read by immunoSEQ multiplex PCR, and TCRdb kept only the in-frame ones, dropping some. The repertoire consists of around 340,000 clones, with 73% occurring once and the leading ten covering about 10%. The specimen sequenced was memory CD4+ T cells sorted from blood. The receptor source for this set is a young man in good health. Both conserved end residues are part of each CDR3. A D gene is named only where the DNA matches it firmly. The size field is filled for only some rows; it gives once, few, many or a size class.

cdr3_aa,cdr3_nt,clone_size,cdr3_length,d_call,j_call,v_call
CASSLVGRTGLNTEAFF,TGTGCCAGCAGCTTAGTGGGGAGGACAGGGCTGAACACTGAAGCTTTCTTT,-,17,TRBD1,TRBJ1-1,TRBV7-9
CASSFGEAWTEQFF,TGTGCCAGCAGCTTTGGGGAGGCTTGGACTGAGCAGTTCTTC,many,14,-,TRBJ2-1,TRBV7-7
CASSPRVENYEQYF,TGTGCCAGCAGCCCCCGGGTAGAGAACTACGAGCAGTACTTC,-,14,-,TRBJ2-7,TRBV7-8
CASSRDRGYEQYF,TGTGCCAGCAGCCGGGACAGGGGCTACGAGCAGTACTTC,-,13,TRBD1,TRBJ2-7,TRBV2
CASSSRERGTDTQYF,TGTGCCAGCAGCTCCCGGGAGAGGGGCACAGATACGCAGTATTTT,-,15,-,TRBJ2-3,TRBV9
CAISAPGGSSPARTDTQYF,TGTGCCATCAGTGCCCCTGGCGGGAGTTCTCCTGCCCGCACAGATACGCAGTATTTT,-,19,TRBD2,TRBJ2-3,TRBV10-3
CAGSYANEKLFF,TGTGCCGGCAGTTACGCTAATGAAAAACTGTTTTTT,-,12,-,TRBJ1-4,TRBV2
CASSENTGTANQPQHF,TGTGCCAGCAGTGAGAATACCGGGACGGCTAATCAGCCCCAGCATTTT,-,16,-,TRBJ1-5,TRBV6-1
CASSLSARGRRNTEAFF,TGTGCCAGCAGCTTATCGGCCCGGGGGCGCAGAAACACTGAAGCTTTCTTT,many,17,-,TRBJ1-1,TRBV7-9
CARPRVAKNIQYF,TGTGCCCGCCCGAGGGTAGCCAAAAACATTCAGTACTTC,-,13,-,TRBJ2-4,TRBV19
CASSYRQVDEQYF,TGTGCCAGCAGTTATCGGCAGGTTGACGAGCAGTACTTC,-,13,-,TRBJ2-7,TRBV2
CASSLVGDRRNEKLFF,TGTGCCAGCAGCTTAGTCGGGGACAGGAGGAATGAAAAACTGTTTTTT,-,16,TRBD1,TRBJ1-4,TRBV7-8
CASSLGASGRLEQYF,TGCGCCAGCAGCTTGGGGGCTAGCGGGAGGCTCGAGCAGTACTTC,many,15,TRBD2,TRBJ2-7,TRBV5-1
CASSPLAGGYNEQFF,TGTGCCAGCTCACCACTAGCGGGAGGCTACAATGAGCAGTTCTTC,-,15,TRBD2,TRBJ2-1,TRBV18
CASAKRELSNEQFF,TGTGCCAGCGCTAAGCGGGAATTGTCAAATGAGCAGTTCTTC,-,14,TRBD2,TRBJ2-1,TRBV7-9
CAWSVQGDSNQPQHF,TGTGCCTGGAGTGTACAGGGGGATAGCAATCAGCCCCAGCATTTT,-,15,TRBD1,TRBJ1-5,TRBV30
CAISEPGQAKETQYF,TGTGCCATCAGTGAGCCCGGACAAGCCAAGGAGACCCAGTACTTC,-,15,-,TRBJ2-5,TRBV10-3
CASSLGVSNQPQHF,TGTGCCAGCAGTTTAGGGGTGAGCAATCAGCCCCAGCATTTT,-,14,-,TRBJ1-5,TRBV28
CASHPDGFPDTQYF,TGTGCCAGCCACCCCGACGGGTTCCCAGATACGCAGTATTTT,-,14,-,TRBJ2-3,TRBV5-5
CAIRDVEGNQPQHF,TGTGCCATCCGCGACGTAGAGGGCAATCAGCCCCAGCATTTT,-,14,-,TRBJ1-5,TRBV10-3
CASSSLQGGYSGNTIYF,TGTGCCAGCAGTTCCCTACAAGGAGGGTACTCTGGAAACACCATATATTTT,-,17,-,TRBJ1-3,TRBV28
CASSRGGDTQYF,TGTGCCAGCAGCCGAGGGGGGGATACGCAGTATTTT,-,12,-,TRBJ2-3,TRBV6-5
CASSFLAGPYEQYF,TGTGCCAGCAGCTTCCTAGCGGGACCCTACGAGCAGTACTTC,-,14,TRBD2,TRBJ2-7,TRBV7-9
CASSLTGTGVETQYF,TGTGCCAGCAGCCTTACAGGGACGGGAGTAGAGACCCAGTACTTC,-,15,-,TRBJ2-5,TRBV7-2
CASSESGSSPNTEAFF,TGCGCCAGCAGTGAGTCAGGAAGTTCTCCGAACACTGAAGCTTTCTTT,-,16,-,TRBJ1-1,TRBV10-1
CASHRSRDTGELFF,TGTGCCAGCCACAGGTCCCGCGACACCGGGGAGCTGTTTTTT,-,14,-,TRBJ2-2,TRBV19
CASSLSGSGETQYF,TGTGCCAGCAGCTTGTCGGGAAGTGGGGAGACCCAGTACTTC,-,14,-,TRBJ2-5,TRBV11-3
CASSQGVGSSYEQYF,TGTGCCAGCAGCCAAGGAGTGGGTAGCTCCTACGAGCAGTACTTC,once,15,-,TRBJ2-7,TRBV4-2
CASSTSGSRNEQFF,TGTGCCAGCAGTACTAGCGGGAGTCGGAATGAGCAGTTCTTC,-,14,TRBD2,TRBJ2-1,TRBV25-1
CASSLSLGALSLGYTF,TGTGCCAGCAGCTTGAGCTTGGGGGCGTTGAGTTTAGGCTACACCTTC,few,16,-,TRBJ1-2,TRBV5-8
CSAPKTGNTGELFF,TGCAGCGCCCCAAAGACTGGGAACACCGGGGAGCTGTTTTTT,-,14,-,TRBJ2-2,TRBV29-1
CASSPPGLADTYNEQFF,TGTGCCAGCAGCCCTCCAGGACTAGCGGACACCTACAATGAGCAGTTCTTC,-,17,TRBD2,TRBJ2-1,TRBV13
CASSGERNEKLFF,TGTGCCAGCAGTGGTGAGCGTAATGAAAAACTGTTTTTT,-,13,-,TRBJ1-4,TRBV6-1
CASSRQGQGLTSDTQYF,TGCGCCAGCAGCCGGCAAGGACAGGGCTTGACCTCAGATACGCAGTATTTT,-,17,TRBD1,TRBJ2-3,TRBV4-1
CASSLLAGAANTDTQYF,TGTGCCAGCAGCTTGCTAGCGGGAGCGGCCAACACAGATACGCAGTATTTT,-,17,TRBD2,TRBJ2-3,TRBV11-2
CASSDSNRGSGYTF,TGTGCCAGCAGTGACTCTAACAGGGGAAGCGGCTACACCTTC,-,14,TRBD1,TRBJ1-2,TRBV6-4
CASSLVRYTQYF,TGTGCCAGCAGTTTAGTTAGGTATACGCAGTATTTT,-,12,-,TRBJ2-3,TRBV28
CASRTDRVGNEKLFF,TGCGCCAGCAGAACCGACAGGGTGGGTAATGAAAAACTGTTTTTT,-,15,TRBD1,TRBJ1-4,TRBV4-1
CAARGVKAGAKNIQYF,TGTGCCGCTCGGGGGGTGAAGGCGGGGGCCAAAAACATTCAGTACTTC,-,16,TRBD2,TRBJ2-4,TRBV19
CASSDRGQLQETQYF,TGTGCCAGCAGCGACAGGGGACAGCTCCAAGAGACCCAGTACTTC,-,15,TRBD1,TRBJ2-5,TRBV2
CASKVTFGEQFF,TGTGCCAGCAAGGTTACCTTCGGTGAGCAGTTCTTC,-,12,-,TRBJ2-1,TRBV21-1
CASSVAVYGEQYF,TGTGCCAGCAGCGTAGCTGTTTACGGCGAGCAGTACTTC,-,13,-,TRBJ2-7,TRBV9
CASSLMGNGELFF,TGTGCCAGCAGCTTGATGGGGAACGGGGAGCTGTTTTTT,few,13,-,TRBJ2-2,TRBV7-3
CSVDGGRQASSYNEQFF,TGCAGCGTTGATGGTGGGAGACAGGCCAGCTCCTACAATGAGCAGTTCTTC,-,17,-,TRBJ2-1,TRBV29-1